One sample yielded the 17 T cell receptor beta chains listed below, sequenced in a study of beta chain features in type 1 diabetes (dated by TCRdb to 2016 to 2019). Libraries were built with the immunoSEQ multiplex PCR assay. The High Capacity cDNA Reverse Transcription Kit was used to reverse transcribe all of the isolated RNA, meaning that expressed TCRB transcripts were what got sequenced. What TCRdb holds here is the immuneACCESS table cut down to in-frame rearrangements. Part of the clones is not present; checked against another copy, under half of the missing clones reflect an unresolved V gene, and the others are unexplained. The sample profile shows 330,000 or so clones; 14% of them were found once. The ten largest clones represent more than 6.5% of the sample. The sequencing sample was made of central memory CD4+ T cells from blood. The receptors shown here come from a young man in good health.

Concerning this clone itself: The sample contains more than one DNA sequence encoding this CDR3. This chain joins TRBV5-1 and TRBJ2-5; the match to TRBD1 covers 7 bases. V dropped 4 bases and J dropped 1; count of bases not matched to a gene: 4. CDR3 size: 14 residues. Per germline, CDR1 SGHRS and CDR2 YFSETQ. DNA of the CDR3: TGCGCCAGCAGCCTTGGGACAGCCCAAGAGACCCAGTACTTC. Translated, it gives CASSLGTAQETQYF.

The chain carries TRBV4-3 and TRBJ2-3; 7 nucleotides agree with TRBD1. The CDR3 length is 16 residues. CDR1 LGHNA and CDR2 YSLEER come from the germline V gene. Trimming cost V 0 bases and J 2 bases; bases outside gene matches: 5. The CDR3 sequence is CASSQEKGAYTDTQYF. CDR3 DNA sequence: TGCGCCAGCAGCCAAGAAAAGGGGGCTTACACAGATACGCAGTATTTT.

In its sample, this clone was seen a few times. Written as DNA, the CDR3 is TGCAGCGTCACCGGGACAGAGTCCTACAATGAGCAGTTCTTC. The encoded protein is CSVTGTESYNEQFF. This sequence joins TRBV29-1 and TRBJ2-1; TRBD1 aligns across 7 bases. The CDR3 spans 14 residues. Per the germline V gene, CDR1 is SQVTM and CDR2 is ANQGSEA. The ends lost 6 bases at V and 1 base at J; junction bases unmatched: 6.

This clone was detected only once. The chain has TRBV9 and TRBJ1-5; tentative D call: TRBD1 (5 bases). The CDR3 is made up of 15 amino acids. The ends were cut back, 1 base at V and 11 bases at J, with 19 bases in the middle. Germline V gene data show CDR1 as SGDLS and CDR2 as YYNGEE. The CDR3 spells CASSVPLGAKPAQHF. CDR3 bases: TGTGCCAGCAGCGTACCCCTAGGGGCCAAACCCGCCCAGCATTTT.

This rearrangement joins TRBV4-3 to TRBJ1-6, with a possible D match to TRBD1 (6 bases). This CDR3 region has 15 residues. Trimming cost V 2 bases and J 10 bases, with 15 bases left between them. Germline assignment: CDR1 LGHNA and CDR2 YSLEER. CDR3 DNA: TGCGCCAGCAGCCAACAAACGGGGGCCGGATCACCCCTCCACTTT. The encoded protein is CASSQQTGAGSPLHF.

This clone was observed many times. The rearrangement joins TRBV18 to TRBJ2-7; tentative D call: TRBD1 (5 bases). Between the trimmed V and J ends, which lost 5 bases and 0 bases, there was a span of 17 bases. Germline CDR1 is KGHSH and CDR2 is LQKENI. This CDR3 region has 16 residues. The CDR3 nucleotides are TGTGCCAGCTCAAGCACAGTCCAGGGAAACTCCTACGAGCAGTACGTC. It encodes CASSSTVQGNSYEQYV.

This clone was detected only a few times. V and J are TRBV7-2 and TRBJ2-7, with TRBD2 identical over 10 bases. The CDR3 is 19 residues long. Germline CDR1 is SGHTA and CDR2 is FQGNSA. V was clipped by 2 bases and J by 0 bases; unmatched bases: 13. CDR3 sequence (DNA): TGTGCCAGCAGCTTAAGCGTGCGACTAGCGGGCGGAACCTCCTACGAGCAGTACGTC. It yields the protein CASSLSVRLAGGTSYEQYV.

This clone was found a few times. Other DNA sequences in the same sample also yield this CDR3. The rearrangement uses TRBV7-2 and TRBJ1-5; a weak D match, TRBD1 (5 bases). V was pared by 1 base and J by 7 bases, with 17 bases between. Per germline, CDR1 SGHTA and CDR2 FQGNSA. The CDR3 has 16 amino acids. The CDR3: CASSLVRSGLGQPQHF. Here the CDR3 DNA reads TGTGCCAGCAGCTTAGTAAGGTCAGGGCTCGGGCAGCCCCAGCATTTT.

This chain joins TRBV28 and TRBJ1-2; possible D gene TRBD1, 6 bases. This CDR3 is built from 11 residues. Germline CDR1 is MDHEN and CDR2 is SYDVKM. The V and J ends lost 6 bases and 12 bases respectively, with 14 bases between them. The CDR3 sequence is CASRGNRVNTF. CDR3 sequence (DNA): TGTGCCAGCAGGGGAAACAGGGTTAACACCTTC.

The rearrangement links TRBV6-1 to TRBJ1-1; D call uncertain. V was trimmed by 7 bases and J by 7 bases, leaving 10 bases between them. Germline CDR1 MNHNS, CDR2 SASEGT. This CDR3 has 11 residues. This CDR3 reads CASKRFDEAFF. CDR3 DNA: TGTGCCAGCAAGCGGTTCGATGAAGCTTTCTTT.

This clone was observed many times. Within the sample, other DNA sequences also encode this same CDR3. The gene calls are TRBV7-2 and TRBJ2-1; D call uncertain. V lost 4 bases and J lost 7, with 5 bases in between. Germline-derived CDR1 and CDR2 are SGHTA and FQGNSA. The CDR3 consists of 11 residues. The CDR3 DNA is TGTGCCAGCAGCTATCCTAATGAGCAGTTCTTC. Protein: CASSYPNEQFF.

J is TRBJ1-1 and V is TRBV25-1, with 12 nucleotides matching TRBD1. This CDR3 comprises 13 residues. From germline, CDR1 is MGHDK and CDR2 SYGVNS. V lost 5 bases, J lost 10 bases, and 5 bases stayed unmatched. CDR3 sequence (DNA): TGTGCCAGCAGTCCCCGGGACAGGGGGCCAGCTTTCTTT. Amino acid sequence: CASSPRDRGPAFF.

This clone was seen repeatedly, ten times or more. V usage is TRBV10-3 and J usage is TRBJ2-5, with a weak D call TRBD2 (6 bases). Trimming removed 10 bases from V and 7 bases from J, with 19 bases in between. Germline V gene lookup returns CDR1 ENHRY and CDR2 SYGVKD. This CDR3 is 13 amino acids long. CDR3 residues: CATRRDGEVTQYF. DNA of the CDR3: TGTGCCACCCGGAGGGACGGAGAGGTGACCCAGTACTTC.

The V call is TRBV5-8, the J call TRBJ2-7; no reliable D call. CDR1 and CDR2 from the germline V gene are SGHTS and YDEGEE. This CDR3 region has 14 residues. Trimming left V 1 base short and J 3 bases short, with 11 bases between. The CDR3, as DNA: TGTGCCAGCAGCTTGCCCGGAAGAAACTACGAGCAGTACGTC. Its translation: CASSLPGRNYEQYV.

V is TRBV5-6 and J is TRBJ1-2; D gene ambiguous. V dropped 0 bases and J dropped 4 bases, with 13 bases sitting between them. From germline, CDR1 is SGHDT and CDR2 YYEEEE. This CDR3 comprises 15 residues. The CDR3 is CASSLAGSAIYGYTF. The CDR3 DNA reads as TGTGCCAGCAGCTTGGCAGGATCCGCAATCTATGGCTACACCTTC.

The J gene is TRBJ1-1, the V gene TRBV5-1; D is unresolved. Trimming took 1 base from V and 0 from J, leaving 4 bases between them. The germline gives CDR1 SGHRS, CDR2 YFSETQ. This CDR3 spans 13 amino acids. The CDR3 here is CASSLSLNTEAFF. In DNA, the CDR3 is TGCGCCAGCAGCTTGTCACTGAACACTGAAGCTTTCTTT.

This clone was seen a handful of times. The V gene is TRBV19, the J gene TRBJ2-2, with 11 positions matching TRBD2. Germline assignment: CDR1 LNHDA and CDR2 SQIVND (reference sequence). The CDR3 covers 18 residues. The V and J ends lost 4 bases and 1 base, in that order; junction bases with no gene match: 8. CDR3 amino acids: CASSSRSGTSGNTGELFF. Written as DNA, the CDR3 is TGTGCCAGTAGTAGTAGATCCGGGACTAGCGGGAACACCGGGGAGCTGTTTTTT.